This T cell receptor (beta chain) came from a study of identifying expanded T cells in peripheral blood. Notes on the study in general: Variance in clone template counts between roughly two-week samples significantly increased with total template count across all healthy donors. Over about two and four weeks, about 16.4 and 19 clones changed, versus around 1.2 between replicates.

V was pared by 5 bases and J by 4 bases, with 9 bases of the junction left unmatched. Germline CDR1 and CDR2: SGHNT and YENEEA. This CDR3 region has 15 residues. Here immunoSEQ multiplex PCR was the method, and the copy in TCRdb shows in-frame clones only, minus some. The sample contains about 91,000 clones, around 88% of which appear only once. Collection occurred without any documented infections or immune events in donors. This clone was recorded once. The antigen is not known. The TCR was taken from a person aged 18 to 70 in good health. The sequenced material came from blood. J is TRBJ2-5 and V is TRBV11-3; TRBD1 matches at 8 bases. The CDR3 sequence: CASSRRTGMGETQYF. In nucleotides, the CDR3 is TGTGCCAGCAGCCGCAGGACAGGGATGGGAGAGACCCAGTACTTC.